These 22 T cell receptor beta chains were all obtained from the same sample, sequenced in a study of CD8+CD57+ T cells in acquired aplastic anemia. Genomic DNA provided the template from which TCR beta VDJ and CDR3 profiles were obtained. In TCRdb, the reads were re-called with MiXCR into one record per CDR3 protein. The data show some 290,000 distinct CDR3 sequences, approximately 56% seen once. Source material: sorted CD4+, CD8+, or CD8+CD57+ T cells (not recorded which) from PBMCs. All receptors derive from a human donor with severe aplastic anemia or a healthy control (not recorded which).

J is TRBJ1-6 and V is TRBV7-9, with a weak D call TRBD1 (5 bases). The ends were cut back, 1 base at V and 11 bases at J, with 21 bases in the middle. Germline CDR1 reads SEHNR; CDR2 reads FQNEAQ (reference sequence). There are 17 residues in the CDR3. CDR3 region: CASSLGGGRVASPPLHF. CDR3 sequence (DNA): TGTGCCAGCAGCTTAGGCGGGGGAAGGGTGGCAAGTCCACCCCTCCACTTT. Looking up the rest from reference TRBV7-9 and TRBJ1-6 gives the full variable domain: DTGVSQNPRHKITKRGQNVTFRCDPISEHNRLYWYRQTLGQGPEFLTYFQNEAQLEKSRLLSDRFSAERPKGSFSTLEIQRTEQGDSAMYLCASSLGGGRVASPPLHFGNGTRLTVT.

This chain connects TRBV20-1 to TRBJ1-1, with 9 bases aligning to TRBD1. CDR1 DFQATT and CDR2 SNEGSKA come from the germline V gene (reference sequence). Losses at the gene ends were 0 bases for V and 4 bases for J; bases not matched to a gene: 6. The CDR3 extends over 15 amino acids. CDR3 sequence (DNA): TGCAGTGCTAGAGAATGGACAGGGGAGGGCACTGAAGCTTTCTTT. It translates to CSAREWTGEGTEAFF.

The rearrangement joins TRBV6-5 to TRBJ1-5; possibly TRBD1 for D (6 bases). Germline CDR1 reads MNHEY; CDR2 reads SVGAGI. Trimming left V 2 bases short and J 4 bases short, with 6 bases between. This CDR3 region has 13 residues. The CDR3 sequence is CASSYDRNQPQHF. The CDR3 DNA reads TGTGCCAGCAGTTACGACAGGAATCAGCCCCAGCATTTT.

The genes are TRBV20-1 and TRBJ1-6, with 7 bases lining up with TRBD1. CDR3 length: 13 residues. Germline V gene data show CDR1 as DFQATT and CDR2 as SNEGSKA (reference sequence). V shed 2 bases and J 7 bases; nucleotides not matched to a gene: 2. CDR3 residues: CSARQGVNSPLHF. The CDR3 DNA is TGCAGTGCTAGACAGGGGGTAAATTCACCCCTCCACTTT.

This clonotype appeared a few times. CDR3 sequence (DNA): TGTGCCATCAGTAGACAGGGCACCCGTAAGAACGAAGCTTTCTTT. Translating it yields CAISRQGTRKNEAFF. The chain joins TRBV10-3 to TRBJ1-1, with TRBD1 matching over 7 bases. The CDR3 length is 15 residues. Germline V lookup: CDR1 ENHRY, CDR2 SYGVKD. Germline trimming cut 5 bases from V and 8 bases from J; bases unmatched to any gene: 14.

A remark on this clonotype: Relative to the germline gene, one junction end is altered; a read error may explain this. The V and J genes are TRBV7-9 and TRBJ2-5; 7 bases align to TRBD2. This CDR3 spans 15 amino acids. In germline, CDR1 is SEHNR, CDR2 FQNEAQ (reference sequence). The CDR3 DNA follows: TGTGCTAGCAGCCGAGCGACTAGCCCTAGGGAGACCCAGTACTTC. It translates to CASSRATSPRETQYF.

This clonotype was observed at least ten times. The V and J genes are TRBV9 and TRBJ2-5; D is unresolved. V was shortened by 1 base and J by 5 bases, with 9 bases between the two germline ends. The CDR3 covers 13 residues. Per germline, CDR1 SGDLS and CDR2 YYNGEE. The CDR3 sequence: CASSVRESETQYF. The CDR3, as DNA: TGTGCCAGCAGCGTAAGAGAATCGGAGACCCAGTACTTC.

The chain employs TRBV7-9 and TRBJ2-3; D may be TRBD1 (5 bases). There are 14 residues in the CDR3. Trimming removed 6 bases from V and 6 bases from J, with 16 bases in between. CDR1 is SEHNR and CDR2 is FQNEAQ in the germline V gene (reference sequence). CDR3 DNA: TGTGCCAGCAGTAAAAATCAACCAGGGGATACGCAGTATTTT. Protein: CASSKNQPGDTQYF.

The chain links TRBV7-9 to TRBJ2-1, with 8 bases fitting TRBD2. CDR3 length: 13 amino acids. Losses at the gene ends were 6 bases for V and 3 bases for J; bases not matched to a gene: 1. Germline assignment: CDR1 SEHNR and CDR2 FQNEAQ (reference sequence). CDR3 sequence reads: CASRTSDYNEQFF. The CDR3 DNA follows: TGTGCCAGCAGGACTAGCGACTACAATGAGCAGTTCTTC.

This chain joins TRBV7-9 and TRBJ2-5; 8 positions agree with TRBD1. The CDR3 spans 15 residues. The J segment lost 11 bases and the V segment lost 3 bases, leaving 14 bases of the junction unmatched. Germline values: CDR1 SEHNR, CDR2 FQNEAQ (reference sequence). The CDR3 nucleotides read TGTGCCAGCAGCTTGGTCGATTCGGACAGGGCAAAACAGTACTTC. Encoded protein: CASSLVDSDRAKQYF. The variable domain in full, with the rest retrieved from reference TRBV7-9 and TRBJ2-5, is DTGVSQNPRHKITKRGQNVTFRCDPISEHNRLYWYRQTLGQGPEFLTYFQNEAQLEKSRLLSDRFSAERPKGSFSTLEIQRTEQGDSAMYLCASSLVDSDRAKQYFGPGTRLLVL.

This rearrangement joins TRBV20-1 to TRBJ2-1; D possibly corresponds to TRBD1 (6 bases). The CDR3 consists of 13 residues. Trimming pared 6 bases from V and 6 bases from J, leaving 15 bases between. The germline gives CDR1 DFQATT, CDR2 SNEGSKA (reference sequence). CDR3 nucleotides: TGCAGTGCCGTCCGACAGGTTAGCAATGAGCAGTTCTTC. Encoded protein: CSAVRQVSNEQFF.

V usage is TRBV5-6 and J usage is TRBJ2-5; no reliable D call. CDR1 is SGHDT and CDR2 is YYEEEE in the germline V gene. The CDR3 length is 14 residues. V lost 4 bases and J lost 0, with 10 bases in between. CDR3 region: CASSPDGYQETQYF. DNA of the CDR3: TGTGCCAGCAGCCCAGACGGGTACCAAGAGACCCAGTACTTC. The full variable domain, rest sourced from reference TRBV5-6 and TRBJ2-5, is DAGVTQSPTHLIKTRGQQVTLRCSPKSGHDTVSWYQQALGQGPQFIFQYYEEEERQRGNFPDRFSGHQFPNYSSELNVNALLLGDSALYLCASSPDGYQETQYFGPGTRLLVL.

The rearrangement joins TRBV7-9 to TRBJ1-1; D might be TRBD1 (6 bases). CDR1 SEHNR and CDR2 FQNEAQ come from the germline V gene (reference sequence). Trimming took off 0 bases at V and 11 bases at J, with 19 bases between the two ends. The length of the CDR3 is 15 residues. CDR3 sequence (DNA): TGTGCCAGCAGCTTAGCACTTGAGGGGGAGGGTGGGGCTTTCTTT. This codes for CASSLALEGEGGAFF. Full variable domain (outside the CDR3, taken from reference TRBV7-9 and TRBJ1-1): DTGVSQNPRHKITKRGQNVTFRCDPISEHNRLYWYRQTLGQGPEFLTYFQNEAQLEKSRLLSDRFSAERPKGSFSTLEIQRTEQGDSAMYLCASSLALEGEGGAFFGQGTRLTVV.

This clonotype turned up a few times. The junction departs from germline at one end; a sequencing error may be responsible. CDR3 sequence reads: CSLRGSLSSEQYF. The CDR3 bases are TGCAGTCTACGCGGGAGTCTTTCCTCCGAGCAGTACTTC. The V call is TRBV20-1, the J call TRBJ2-7, with 7 bases matching TRBD2. CDR1 is DFQATT and CDR2 is SNEGSKA in the germline V gene (reference sequence). The CDR3 spans 13 residues.

This sequence joins TRBV19 and TRBJ2-1; D is possibly TRBD2 (5 bases). V dropped 2 bases and J dropped 7 bases, with 15 bases sitting between them. Per the germline V gene, CDR1 is LNHDA and CDR2 is SQIVND (reference sequence). CDR3 size: 15 residues. The CDR3, as DNA: TGTGCCAGTAGTATATCTATCTTCCGGGGTAATGAGCAGTTCTTC. Protein product: CASSISIFRGNEQFF.

The chain uses TRBV5-1 and TRBJ2-7, with 9 bases identical to TRBD1. CDR1 and CDR2 (germline): SGHRS, YFSETQ. This CDR3 has 14 residues. V dropped 1 base and J dropped 7; count of bases not matched to a gene: 6. CDR3 region: CASSLHGTGLEQYF. The CDR3 DNA reads as TGCGCCAGCAGCTTGCACGGGACAGGGCTAGAGCAGTACTTC.

In regard to this clonotype: This clone may be a read error of a much larger clone one base away. Because the CDR3 is missing its conserved closing phenylalanine or tryptophan, this is likely a read error. The chain uses TRBV11-2 and TRBJ1-1; TRBD1 matches at 11 bases. CDR3 size: 17 residues. After removal of 5 bases from V and 1 base from J, the junction contained 9 bases not matched to a gene. Per the germline V gene, CDR1 is SGHAT and CDR2 is FQNNGV. CDR3: CASSQGQGDSSNTEAFL. CDR3 nucleotides: TGTGCCAGCAGCCAGGGACAGGGGGATTCTTCGAACACTGAAGCTTTCTTG.

In its sample, this clonotype was seen a few times. This rearrangement joins TRBV7-7 to TRBJ2-5; D unclear. Germline CDR1 and CDR2: SSHAT and FNYEAQ (reference sequence). The CDR3 loop spans 13 amino acids. V lost 5 bases to trimming and J lost 2 bases, with 9 bases between them. CDR3 amino acids: CASSPSRQETQYF. Here the CDR3 DNA reads TGTGCCAGCAGCCCGAGTAGACAAGAGACCCAGTACTTC. Variable domain in full (rest from reference TRBV7-7 and TRBJ2-5): GAGVSQSPRYKVTKRGQDVTLRCDPISSHATLYWYQQALGQGPEFLTYFNYEAQPDKSGLPSDRFSAERPEGSISTLTIQRTEQRDSAMYRCASSPSRQETQYFGPGTRLLVL.

Comment on this clonotype: The CDR3 end shows no conserved phenylalanine or tryptophan, and so a read error is likely. The CDR3 here is CSARTGLGYTL. CDR3 sequence (DNA): TGCAGTGCGAGGACAGGGTTGGGCTACACCCTC. This chain joins TRBV20-1 and TRBJ1-2; 8 nucleotides align to TRBD1. The CDR3 has 11 residues. The J segment lost 8 bases and the V segment lost 6 bases, leaving 5 bases of the junction unmatched. The germline V gene encodes CDR1 DFQATT and CDR2 SNEGSKA (reference sequence).

J is TRBJ2-1 and V is TRBV20-1; D is possibly TRBD2 (5 bases). Trimming left V 8 bases short and J 6 bases short, with 17 bases between. The germline V gene has CDR1 DFQATT and CDR2 SNEGSKA (reference sequence). The CDR3 loop spans 13 amino acids. In nucleotides, the CDR3 is TGCAGTAAGGTCCTAGCCGGTCGCAATGAGCAGTTCTTC. It translates to CSKVLAGRNEQFF.

This rearrangement joins TRBV7-2 to TRBJ1-1, with 7 nucleotides matching TRBD1. The ends lost 2 bases at V and 0 bases at J; junction bases unmatched: 6. This CDR3 is built from 16 residues. Per germline, CDR1 SGHTA and CDR2 FQGNSA. CDR3 residues: CASSLKSGGVNTEAFF. The CDR3 region has the DNA TGTGCCAGCAGCTTAAAGTCAGGGGGTGTGAACACTGAAGCTTTCTTT.

The chain is built from TRBV11-2 and TRBJ1-1; D call uncertain. The germline V gene encodes CDR1 SGHAT and CDR2 FQNNGV. V lost 5 bases and J 6 bases, leaving 13 bases between the germline ends. The CDR3 consists of 13 residues. CDR3 region: CASSVHTTPEAFF. DNA for the CDR3: TGTGCCAGCAGCGTTCATACGACGCCTGAAGCTTTCTTT.